This is a list of T cell receptor beta chains from one sample in a study of cytomegalovirus exposure and HLA in healthy donors. Measured with immunoSEQ multiplex PCR; TCRdb has only the in-frame clones, and not every one. The data contain more than 85,000 clones, 80% to 85% of them singletons. Sequencing was done on a sample of PBMCs. The receptors were sampled from a woman aged 60 to 75 in good health and CMV-seropositive. CDR3s include the opening cysteine and the closing phenylalanine or tryptophan. The order of the fields is V gene, D gene, J gene, clone size, CDR3 protein, CDR3 DNA. D genes are given only for firm matches. Rows give clone size only sometimes, using once, few, many, or a class for an expanded clone.

TRBV7-9	NA	TRBJ2-7	few	CASSPISFWGTGNSYEQYF	TGTGCCAGCAGCCCGATAAGCTTCTGGGGAACAGGAAACTCCTACGAGCAGTACTTC
TRBV7-8	TRBD1	TRBJ2-3	NA	CASSSGTVRGDTQYF	TGTGCCAGCAGCTCCGGGACAGTACGAGGAGATACGCAGTATTTT
TRBV28	NA	TRBJ2-7	once	CASSPATLYEQYF	TGTGCCAGCAGTCCCGCTACTCTCTACGAGCAGTACTTC
TRBV28	NA	TRBJ2-7	NA	CASSEGGDEQYF	TGTGCCAGCAGTGAAGGGGGGGACGAGCAGTACTTC
TRBV5-1	NA	TRBJ2-5	NA	CASSRIGVPQETQYF	TGCGCCAGCAGCCGCATAGGAGTGCCCCAAGAGACCCAGTACTTC
TRBV19	TRBD1	TRBJ2-7	NA	CASSRQGRPYEQYF	TGTGCCAGTAGTCGACAGGGTAGGCCCTACGAGCAGTACTTC
TRBV7-7	TRBD2	TRBJ2-3	NA	CASSTGLAGVIDTQYF	TGTGCTAGCAGCACCGGACTAGCGGGAGTTATAGATACGCAGTATTTT
TRBV7-9	TRBD2	TRBJ2-1	NA	CASSSKAGLADNEQFF	TGTGCCAGCAGCTCGAAAGCGGGACTAGCGGACAATGAGCAGTTCTTC
TRBV6-6	TRBD2	TRBJ2-7	NA	CASSDSGGRADEQYF	TGTGCCAGCAGTGACTCTGGCGGGAGAGCGGACGAGCAGTACTTC
TRBV11-2	TRBD1	TRBJ1-1	NA	CASRPLGQGNTEAFF	TGTGCCAGCAGGCCGTTGGGACAGGGAAACACTGAAGCTTTCTTT
TRBV7-9	TRBD1	TRBJ1-1	NA	CATQGDSLFEAFF	TGTGCCACACAAGGGGACAGCCTATTTGAAGCTTTCTTT
TRBV7-7	TRBD2	TRBJ2-1	NA	CASRGIAGGFYNEQFF	TGTGCTAGCAGGGGGATAGCGGGAGGTTTCTACAATGAGCAGTTCTTC
TRBV25-1	NA	TRBJ2-1	NA	CASRLSSYNEQFF	TGTGCCAGCAGGCTTAGCTCCTACAATGAGCAGTTCTTC
TRBV7-3	NA	TRBJ2-5	NA	CASSGRTQETQYF	TGTGCCAGCAGCGGGCGAACGCAAGAGACCCAGTACTTC
TRBV11-3	TRBD1	TRBJ2-1	few	CASSLDSGQGGMEQFF	TGTGCCAGCAGCTTAGATTCCGGACAGGGGGGGATGGAGCAGTTCTTC
TRBV18	NA	TRBJ1-1	NA	CASSPPPTMDTEAFF	TGTGCCAGCTCACCTCCCCCTACGATGGACACTGAAGCTTTCTTT
TRBV9	NA	TRBJ2-1	NA	CASSVAGTRTNEQFF	TGTGCCAGCAGCGTAGCTGGGACTCGCACCAATGAGCAGTTCTTC
TRBV9	NA	TRBJ2-6	NA	CASSGGQLGANVLTF	TGTGCCAGCAGCGGAGGACAGCTGGGGGCCAACGTCCTGACTTTC
TRBV19	TRBD1	TRBJ1-3	NA	CASRPTGVSGNTIYF	TGTGCCAGTAGACCTACAGGGGTTTCTGGAAACACCATATATTTT